Following are 13 T cell receptor beta chains from one sample sequenced in a study of cytomegalovirus exposure and HLA in healthy donors. With 60 Vbeta and 13 Jbeta primers, the PCR was carried out. Sequencing was performed with immunoSEQ multiplex PCR; in TCRdb, only in-frame clones are kept and a portion is missing. The table has roughly 160,000 clones, roughly 82% seen once. The source material was PBMCs. Source of these receptors: a man aged 45-60 years in good health and CMV-seropositive.

The genes are TRBV21-1 and TRBJ1-5; the table gives TRBD1 as D, unverified against the DNA. TRBV21-1 is deemed a pseudogene. This CDR3 spans 18 amino acids. The CDR3 DNA follows: TGTGCCAGCAGCAATCGGCCGGGACAGTCCTCCTGCAATCAGCCCCAGCATTTT. It encodes CASSNRPGQSSCNQPQHF.

The rearrangement uses TRBV28 and TRBJ1-1; 11 nucleotides agree with TRBD1. Germline assignment: CDR1 MDHEN and CDR2 SYDVKM. V shed 7 bases and J 7 bases; nucleotides not matched to a gene: 8. The CDR3 consists of 14 residues. The CDR3 bases are TGTGCCAGCAACCCGGGACAGGGGGATTTTGAAGCTTTCTTT. It is translated as CASNPGQGDFEAFF.

In its sample, this clone was seen once. This chain links TRBV7-9 with TRBJ2-5, with D possibly TRBD1 on 5 matching bases. The J call may be wrong; the DNA end is better matched by TRBJ2-7. Germline assignment: CDR1 SEHNR and CDR2 FQNEAQ (reference sequence). This CDR3 is built from 13 residues. CDR3 residues: CASSLGERGEQYF. The CDR3 DNA sequence: TGTGCCAGCAGCTTAGGCGAAAGGGGCGAGCAGTACTTC.

The chain couples TRBV9 to TRBJ2-2; 7 positions agree with TRBD2. The CDR3 is made up of 16 amino acids. Germline trimming cut 3 bases from V and 3 bases from J; bases unmatched to any gene: 8. CDR1 is SGDLS, CDR2 YYNGEE, per germline. Here the CDR3 reads CASSAGVGGYTGELFF. The CDR3, as DNA: TGTGCCAGCAGCGCGGGAGTGGGAGGGTACACCGGGGAGCTGTTTTTT.

V is TRBV4-1 and J is TRBJ1-6; 12 nucleotides agree with TRBD1. This CDR3 region has 15 residues. Looked up from germline, CDR1 is MGHRA and CDR2 is YSYEKL. The V segment lost 2 bases and the J segment 10 bases; nucleotides outside the gene matches: 3. In DNA form, the CDR3 reads TGCGCCAGCAGCCAACCTGGGACAGGGGGCTCACCCCTCCACTTT. Protein: CASSQPGTGGSPLHF.

This clone was observed a few times. This chain connects TRBV28 to TRBJ2-7, with a possible D match to TRBD1 (6 bases). With 8 bases removed from V and 2 bases from J, the gap between germline ends came to 16 bases. The CDR3 length is 14 residues. Per germline, CDR1 MDHEN and CDR2 SYDVKM. This CDR3 is CASCLGTPPYEQYF. DNA for the CDR3: TGTGCCAGCTGCCTCGGGACACCTCCCTACGAGCAGTACTTC.

This clone was picked up a small number of times. The chain is built from TRBV6-5 and TRBJ2-1, with TRBD2 matching 7 bases. Germline CDR1 and CDR2: MNHEY and SVGAGI. The CDR3 spans 15 residues. The trim removed 6 bases at V and 0 bases at J, leaving 5 bases unmatched. DNA for the CDR3: TGTGCCAGCAGACTTAGCGGGTTCTCCTACAATGAGCAGTTCTTC. This sequence encodes CASRLSGFSYNEQFF.

The V call is TRBV9, the J call TRBJ1-1; 9 nucleotides match TRBD1. CDR1 and CDR2 from the germline V gene are SGDLS and YYNGEE. CDR3 length: 15 amino acids. Losses at the gene ends were 0 bases for V and 2 bases for J; bases not matched to a gene: 2. As DNA, the CDR3 is TGTGCCAGCAGCGTAGCTACAGGGGGCAACACTGAAGCTTTCTTT. This gives the protein CASSVATGGNTEAFF.

V usage is TRBV28 and J usage is TRBJ2-7; 9 bases are a match to TRBD1. Trimming took 5 bases from V and 4 from J; bases not matched to a gene: 15. The CDR3 spans 17 residues. Germline lookup yields CDR1 MDHEN and CDR2 SYDVKM. CDR3 coding DNA: TGTGCCAGCAGTCCAATTACAGGGGGCCCCGCCCCTTACGAGCAGTACTTC. Its translation is CASSPITGGPAPYEQYF.

This chain uses TRBV4-1 with TRBJ2-5, with D maybe TRBD1 (6 bases). Germline CDR1 is MGHRA and CDR2 is YSYEKL. Trimming shortened V by 0 bases and J by 5 bases, and 16 bases separated the two germline ends. The CDR3 covers 16 residues. CDR3 protein: CASSQDHLGHKETQYF. CDR3 coding DNA: TGCGCCAGCAGCCAAGATCATTTGGGACACAAGGAGACCCAGTACTTC.

This chain uses TRBV5-4 with TRBJ1-1; TRBD1 is a possible D gene (5 bases). Germline V gene sequence: CDR1 SGHNT, CDR2 YYREEE (reference sequence). Trimming took off 4 bases at V and 1 base at J, with 11 bases between the two ends. CDR3 length: 14 residues. In DNA, the CDR3 is TGTGCCAGCAGCGATCTAAGGGGGAACACTGAAGCTTTCTTT. Its translation: CASSDLRGNTEAFF.

Ten or more counts support this clone. The J gene is TRBJ1-3, the V gene TRBV7-2; D gene unclear. The V end lost 0 bases, the J end lost 0 bases, and 9 bases lay between the germline ends. This CDR3 has 16 residues. Germline CDR1 and CDR2: SGHTA and FQGNSA. CDR3 region: CASSLANIYSGNTIYF. The CDR3 DNA is TGTGCCAGCAGCTTAGCCAATATCTACTCTGGAAACACCATATATTTT.

The V gene is TRBV7-2, the J gene TRBJ2-7; TRBD2 matches 11 bases. This CDR3 region has 15 residues. CDR1 is SGHTA and CDR2 is FQGNSA in the germline V gene. J lost 3 bases, V lost 6 bases, and 7 bases had no gene match. DNA of the CDR3: TGTGCCAGCAGTATTAGCGGGGGGGAGGTCTACGAGCAGTACTTC. This translates into CASSISGGEVYEQYF.